This T cell receptor (beta chain) was captured by sequencing in a study of T cell responses to AZD1222 COVID-19 vaccine. The CDR3 is 14 residues long. Trimming removed 2 bases at V and 2 bases at J, with 9 bases between. Germline V gives CDR1 MDHEN, CDR2 SYDVKM. Some clones are missing from TCRdb's copy, which holds only in-frame ones; the method was immunoSEQ multiplex PCR. Of 95,000 to 150,000 clones in the sample, approximately 90% are singletons; the top ten hold 7% to 9%. The sample in question was peripheral blood, obtained on day 0 of AZD1222 vaccination. This receptor was taken from an adult in good health. The chain recombines TRBV28 with TRBJ2-5; maybe TRBD1 (6 bases). For the CDR3, the DNA is TGTGCCAGCAGTTTAGGGGGACAACAAGAGACCCAGTACTTC. Its translation is CASSLGGQQETQYF.